These 18 T cell receptor beta chains were all obtained from the same sample, sequenced in a study of regulatory T cells in long-lasting Graves disease. Library construction for TCR beta used iRepertoire HTBI primers and Arm-PCR of CDR3 regions. Each CDR3 protein gets one entry after TCRdb re-called the multiplex PCR reads with MiXCR. The sample has around 480,000 distinct CDR3 sequences; about 16% are singletons. As to time point: newly diagnosed GD, antithyroid drugs for less than 3 months. The TCR library was made from RNA extracted from PBMCs. The same data also contributed to another study, on T cells in Graves' hyperthyroidism and ophthalmopathy.

The sequencing used peripheral blood mononuclear cells (PBMCs), collected at new diagnosis, from a patient treated with antithyroid drugs. Receptors were obtained from a woman aged 35 to 59 with Graves disease.

This sequence joins TRBV12-3 or TRBV12-4 and TRBJ1-2; D is undetermined. V dropped 6 bases and J dropped 7 bases, with 15 bases sitting between them. This CDR3 comprises 13 residues. CDR3 in DNA: TGTGCCAGCAGCCCCCAGAGGGCAGGTGGCTACACCTTC. The encoded protein is CASSPQRAGGYTF.

This clonotype was seen more than once but under ten times. The chain carries TRBV25-1 and TRBJ2-7; 8 nucleotides match TRBD1. CDR1 MGHDK and CDR2 SYGVNS come from the germline V gene. The V gene end was trimmed by 4 bases and the J gene end by 8 bases; junction bases not matched to a gene: 10. The CDR3 loop spans 14 amino acids. In DNA form, the CDR3 reads TGTGCCAGCAGTGGACAGGGGACTCCTTACAAGCAGTACTTC. It is translated as CASSGQGTPYKQYF.

This clonotype appeared a few times. The chain combines TRBV7-9 with TRBJ1-1; D is unresolved. V was shortened by 2 bases and J by 4 bases, with 8 bases between the two germline ends. Germline V gene lookup returns CDR1 SEHNR and CDR2 FQNEAQ (reference sequence). The CDR3 runs to 13 residues. Here the CDR3 reads CASSLKVGTEAFF. The CDR3 region has the DNA TGTGCCAGCAGCTTAAAGGTAGGCACTGAAGCTTTCTTT.

There are many counts of this clonotype. The chain uses TRBV12-3 or TRBV12-4 and TRBJ1-5, with unresolved D. This CDR3 contains 15 residues. V was cut by 6 bases and J by 0 bases, with 12 bases left in between. In DNA, the CDR3 is TGTGCCAGCAGGGACTCGAAGTATAGCAATCAGCCCCAGCATTTT. This translates into CASRDSKYSNQPQHF.

This clonotype was recorded at least ten times. This chain uses TRBV3-1 with TRBJ2-7, with D unresolved. The CDR3 covers 13 residues. V was shortened by 3 bases and J by 9 bases, with 15 bases between the two germline ends. Germline V gene data show CDR1 as LGHDT and CDR2 as YNNKEL (reference sequence). The CDR3 spells CASSHVNQDGQYF. Written as DNA, the CDR3 is TGTGCCAGCAGCCACGTCAATCAGGACGGGCAGTACTTC.

This clonotype occurred many times. The chain carries TRBV7-2 and TRBJ1-1; TRBD1 aligns across 7 bases. Germline CDR1 is SGHTA and CDR2 is FQGNSA. The trim removed 4 bases at V and 0 bases at J, leaving 11 bases unmatched. This CDR3 is built from 17 residues. DNA for the CDR3: TGTGCCAGCAGCTCCGAGTTTAGGGGGCGGTTGAACACTGAAGCTTTCTTT. Residues: CASSSEFRGRLNTEAFF.

This chain connects TRBV6-2 or TRBV6-3 to TRBJ1-3; 8 nucleotides match TRBD1. Germline CDR1 reads MNHEY; CDR2 reads SVGEGT. The CDR3 runs 17 residues. V was clipped by 6 bases and J by 2 bases; unmatched bases: 12. The CDR3 is CASRPGQGRKTGNTIYF. The CDR3 DNA reads as TGTGCCAGCAGGCCCGGACAGGGAAGAAAAACTGGAAACACCATATATTTT.

This clonotype was observed a few times. The chain uses TRBV20-1 and TRBJ1-5; D is undetermined. Germline V CDR1 and CDR2: DFQATT, SNEGSKA (reference sequence). CDR3 length: 13 residues. The V and J ends lost 4 bases and 0 bases respectively, with 7 bases between them. CDR3: CSAITDSNQPQHF. CDR3 DNA sequence: TGCAGTGCTATAACAGATAGCAATCAGCCCCAGCATTTT.

This clonotype was found many times. This chain connects TRBV2 to TRBJ1-3, with D unclear. The CDR3 totals 15 residues. The germline V and J ends were trimmed by 1 base and 2 bases, with 9 bases remaining between them. Germline lookup yields CDR1 SNHLY and CDR2 FYNNEI. CDR3 in DNA: TGTGCCAGCAGTGAAGGGGCCGCGCCTGGAAACACCATATATTTT. This gives the protein CASSEGAAPGNTIYF. Variable domain in full (rest from reference TRBV2 and TRBJ1-3): EPEVTQTPSHQVTQMGQEVILRCVPISNHLYFYWYRQILGQKVEFLVSFYNNEISEKSEIFDDQFSVERPDGSNFTLKIRSTKLEDSAMYFCASSEGAAPGNTIYFGEGSWLTVV.

This clonotype was seen more than once but under ten times. The chain employs TRBV5-1 and TRBJ2-3, with 7 bases identical to TRBD1. V dropped 2 bases and J dropped 0; count of bases not matched to a gene: 6. This CDR3 has 16 amino acids. Germline V lookup: CDR1 SGHRS, CDR2 YFSETQ. The CDR3 spells CASSFLGQDSTDTQYF. The CDR3 bases are TGCGCCAGCAGCTTCCTAGGACAGGATAGCACAGATACGCAGTATTTT.

J is TRBJ2-2 and V is TRBV6-1, with TRBD2 matching 8 bases. Per germline, CDR1 MNHNS and CDR2 SASEGT. The CDR3 is made up of 14 amino acids. V shed 5 bases, J shed 3 bases, and the junction held 2 bases outside the gene matches. The CDR3 is CASSSGRDTGELFF. The CDR3 region has the DNA TGTGCCAGCAGTAGCGGGAGAGACACCGGGGAGCTGTTTTTT.

The J gene is TRBJ2-7, the V gene TRBV14, with a tentative D call TRBD1 (5 bases). This CDR3 spans 15 amino acids. With 5 bases removed from V and 2 bases from J, the gap between germline ends came to 16 bases. In germline, CDR1 is SGHDN, CDR2 FVKESK. The CDR3 DNA reads as TGTGCCAGCAGCAACGGACAAAAGGGAACCTACGAGCAGTACTTC. Amino acids: CASSNGQKGTYEQYF.

The chain links TRBV2 to TRBJ1-2; no reliable D call. The CDR3 sequence is 15 residues long. With 7 bases removed from V and 2 bases from J, the gap between germline ends came to 17 bases. Germline CDR1 is SNHLY and CDR2 is FYNNEI. This chain's CDR3 is CASNPSPEPNYGYTF. CDR3 bases: TGTGCCAGCAACCCCTCACCAGAACCCAACTATGGCTACACCTTC.

This clonotype turned up a few times. The chain is built from TRBV20-1 and TRBJ2-7; tentatively, D is TRBD1 (8 bases). The CDR3 loop spans 15 amino acids. The germline V gene encodes CDR1 DFQATT and CDR2 SNEGSKA (reference sequence). The V and J ends lost 3 bases and 2 bases respectively, with 17 bases between them. The CDR3 sequence is CSASLADRVTYEQYF. The CDR3 DNA reads as TGCAGTGCTAGCCTAGCGGACAGGGTAACCTACGAGCAGTACTTC.

The sample holds a few counts of this clonotype. The CDR3 protein is CSAWGVDYNEQFF. CDR3 in DNA: TGCAGTGCTTGGGGCGTAGACTACAATGAGCAGTTCTTC. The V gene is TRBV20-1, the J gene TRBJ2-1; tentatively, D is TRBD1 (5 bases). V lost 5 bases to trimming and J lost 3 bases, with 11 bases between them. The length of the CDR3 is 13 residues. Germline V gives CDR1 DFQATT, CDR2 SNEGSKA (reference sequence).

This clonotype was observed a few times. The chain employs TRBV6-9 and TRBJ2-1; no definite D call. Germline CDR1 is MNHGY and CDR2 is SVAAGI. This CDR3 is built from 13 residues. V was pared by 3 bases and J by 7 bases, with 10 bases between. The CDR3 spells CASSYSSLNEQFF. The CDR3 nucleotides are TGTGCCAGCAGTTACTCCTCTCTAAATGAGCAGTTCTTC.

This clonotype was counted at least ten times. The rearrangement links TRBV20-1 to TRBJ2-1; 8 positions match TRBD1. V dropped 5 bases and J dropped 0; count of bases not matched to a gene: 12. The CDR3 spans 17 residues. CDR1 is DFQATT and CDR2 is SNEGSKA in the germline V gene (reference sequence). The DNA for the CDR3 is TGCAGTGCTGACGCGGACAGGGACCTTTTCTCCTACAATGAGCAGTTCTTC. It specifies CSADADRDLFSYNEQFF.

This clonotype was detected only once. The chain uses TRBV14 and TRBJ2-3; D is perhaps TRBD2 (6 bases). The CDR3 is 16 amino acids. CDR1 is SGHDN and CDR2 is FVKESK in the germline V gene. The germline V and J ends were trimmed by 2 bases and 2 bases, with 14 bases remaining between them. CDR3 coding DNA: TGTGCCAGCAGCCAAAGGCGGGACTCCAACACAGATACGCAGTATTTT. Translating gives CASSQRRDSNTDTQYF.